This entry lists 22 T cell receptor beta chains sequenced from one sample in a study of early T cells in non-severe SARS-CoV-2 infection. TCRdb recomputed calls from the 5' RACE reads with MiXCR, one row per CDR3 protein. The sample records around 70,000 distinct CDR3 sequences, around 9% being singletons. The sample was whole blood. These receptors all come from an adult who was a healthcare worker with PCR-confirmed SARS-CoV-2 infection or an uninfected control (not recorded which).

The chain couples TRBV20-1 to TRBJ2-1; D uncertain. Germline V gene data show CDR1 as DFQATT and CDR2 as SNEGSKA (reference sequence). The CDR3 consists of 16 residues. V was shortened by 3 bases and J by 0 bases, with 15 bases between the two germline ends. The CDR3 region has the DNA TGCAGTGCTAGCCAGAGCCCCCGTAGCTCCTACAATGAGCAGTTCTTC. Protein sequence: CSASQSPRSSYNEQFF.

This clonotype was seen only a few times. V and J are TRBV2 and TRBJ1-4, with D unresolved. CDR1 and CDR2 from the germline V gene are SNHLY and FYNNEI. The CDR3 totals 12 residues. The V end was cut by 6 bases, the J end by 8 bases, with 10 bases between. This CDR3 reads CASRDAGEKLFF. As DNA, the CDR3 is TGTGCCAGCAGGGACGCGGGGGAAAAACTGTTTTTT.

To note about this clonotype: This CDR3 fails to terminate in the conserved phenylalanine or tryptophan, so it likely reflects a read error. The DNA for the CDR3 is TGCAGTGCTAGGGGGGGTGGCGGAACTAGCACAGATACGCAGTATCTT. Protein product: CSARGGGGTSTDTQYL. The gene calls are TRBV20-1 and TRBJ2-3, with D possibly TRBD2 on 6 matching bases. The germline CDR1 and CDR2 sequences are DFQATT and SNEGSKA (reference sequence). The ends were cut back, 3 bases at V and 0 bases at J, with 16 bases in the middle. This CDR3 region has 16 residues.

This clonotype was seen more than once but under ten times. The V gene is TRBV19, the J gene TRBJ2-3; D is perhaps TRBD1 or TRBD2 (5 bases each). V was pared by 3 bases and J by 1 base, with 14 bases between. The CDR3 is made up of 16 amino acids. The germline CDR1 and CDR2 sequences are LNHDA and SQIVND (reference sequence). The CDR3 coding sequence is TGTGCCAGTAGTATCGGGGCGTGGGACGGCACAGATACGCAGTATTTT. Residues: CASSIGAWDGTDTQYF.

This clonotype appeared a few times. The chain uses TRBV5-1 and TRBJ1-3; D is ambiguous. The CDR3 covers 16 residues. Germline CDR1 SGHRS, CDR2 YFSETQ. V was cut by 0 bases and J by 0 bases, with 10 bases left in between. The CDR3 region is CASSLAARSSGNTIYF. The CDR3 DNA is TGCGCCAGCAGCTTGGCGGCGCGGAGCTCTGGAAACACCATATATTTT.

This clonotype was observed a handful of times. The chain carries TRBV7-2 and TRBJ2-7; D gene ambiguous. Germline V gene sequence: CDR1 SGHTA, CDR2 FQGNSA. The CDR3 consists of 14 residues. V was clipped by 4 bases and J by 4 bases, with 14 bases between them. DNA of the CDR3: TGTGCCAGCAGCTCCGAGGTTGTCGTTTACGAGCAGTACTTC. It yields the protein CASSSEVVVYEQYF.

Many counts were recorded for this clonotype. J is TRBJ1-2 and V is TRBV7-2; weak D call: TRBD1 (5 bases). The germline V gene has CDR1 SGHTA and CDR2 FQGNSA. Between the trimmed V and J ends, which lost 5 bases and 8 bases, there was a span of 30 bases. The CDR3 spans 18 residues. The CDR3 region has the DNA TGTGCCAGCAGCCCTGGAGGTGCCGGAGCAGGGAGTGTTAGAGGCTACACCTTC. This translates into CASSPGGAGAGSVRGYTF.

J is TRBJ2-2 and V is TRBV11-2; D is possibly TRBD1 (5 bases). This CDR3 is built from 19 residues. Germline CDR1 SGHAT, CDR2 FQNNGV. Trimming cost V 4 bases and J 6 bases, with 27 bases left between them. In DNA, the CDR3 is TGTGCCAGCAGCTCTTCCTACCGATCAGGGAACGTATTGTCCGGGGAGCTGTTTTTT. Its translation is CASSSSYRSGNVLSGELFF.

In this sample, this clonotype turned up a few times. The rearrangement uses TRBV7-2 and TRBJ2-7, with unresolved D. Germline CDR1 reads SGHTA; CDR2 reads FQGNSA. The CDR3 is made up of 13 amino acids. Deletions cut 2 bases from V and 2 bases from J, with 7 bases between. The CDR3 nucleotides are TGTGCCAGCAGCTTATCGTATCCCTACGAGCAGTACTTC. Translated: CASSLSYPYEQYF.

The rearrangement links TRBV30 to TRBJ2-1, with D uncertain. The V end lost 3 bases, the J end lost 2 bases, and 14 bases lay between the germline ends. CDR1 GTSNPN and CDR2 SVGIG come from the germline V gene (reference sequence). The CDR3 extends over 15 amino acids. The CDR3, as DNA: TGTGCCTGGAGGGGTCTATCGCCGACCTACAATGAGCAGTTCTTC. Translation: CAWRGLSPTYNEQFF.

This clonotype was seen only a few times. This chain links TRBV7-8 with TRBJ2-1; 9 bases fit TRBD2. From germline, CDR1 is SGHVS and CDR2 FQNEAQ. V was clipped by 2 bases and J by 6 bases; unmatched bases: 11. There are 17 residues in the CDR3. The CDR3 loop reads CASSLFRREGRRNEQFF. DNA for the CDR3: TGTGCCAGCAGCTTATTTAGGCGGGAGGGCCGGCGCAATGAGCAGTTCTTC.

This chain uses TRBV28 with TRBJ2-3; 8 bases map to TRBD2. The ends lost 11 bases at V and 5 bases at J; junction bases unmatched: 15. Germline CDR1 is MDHEN and CDR2 is SYDVKM. There are 15 residues in the CDR3. In DNA form, the CDR3 reads TGTGCCGTCCAGAGACCCGGACTAGCTGGAGATACGCAGTATTTT. Its protein product is CAVQRPGLAGDTQYF.

CDR3 DNA: TGTGCCAGCAGCCTCAGCAGGACGAGCGGGGGGAAATACTTC. Amino acids: CASSLSRTSGGKYF. This rearrangement joins TRBV14 to TRBJ2-7; TRBD2 aligns across 9 bases. This CDR3 has 14 residues. Germline V gene lookup returns CDR1 SGHDN and CDR2 FVKESK. V lost 4 bases, J lost 13 bases, and 14 bases stayed unmatched.

This clonotype turned up a few times. The rearrangement joins TRBV6-2 or TRBV6-3 to TRBJ2-1, with a tentative D call TRBD2 (5 bases). The CDR3 spans 15 residues. Trimming cost V 5 bases and J 6 bases, with 17 bases left between them. From germline, CDR1 is MNHEY and CDR2 SVGEGT. DNA of the CDR3: TGTGCCAGCAGTAAAACTAGATCCCTCTTCAATGAGCAGTTCTTC. Translated: CASSKTRSLFNEQFF.

This clonotype was counted many times. The chain joins TRBV20-1 to TRBJ2-5; TRBD2 aligns across 8 bases. This CDR3 spans 17 amino acids. The trim removed 0 bases at V and 5 bases at J, leaving 14 bases unmatched. Germline lookup yields CDR1 DFQATT and CDR2 SNEGSKA (reference sequence). This CDR3 reads CSARDGGGSGITETQYF. In nucleotides, the CDR3 is TGCAGTGCTAGAGATGGGGGTGGTAGCGGGATAACGGAGACCCAGTACTTC.

The chain carries TRBV4-3 and TRBJ2-3; D assignment may be TRBD1 or TRBD2 (5 bases each). The V gene's germline CDR1 is LGHNA and CDR2 YSLEER. Trimming pared 5 bases from V and 10 bases from J, leaving 10 bases between. The CDR3 covers 11 residues. CDR3: CASSKGRAQYF. The CDR3, as DNA: TGCGCCAGCAGCAAGGGACGGGCGCAGTATTTT.

This clonotype was recorded many times. The J gene is TRBJ2-1, the V gene TRBV20-1; 9 bases agree with TRBD2. The CDR3 covers 13 residues. Germline V gene lookup returns CDR1 DFQATT and CDR2 SNEGSKA (reference sequence). The V gene end was trimmed by 5 bases and the J gene end by 7 bases; junction bases not matched to a gene: 6. This CDR3 is CSAGGLAGNEQFF. The CDR3 DNA is TGCAGTGCTGGGGGACTAGCCGGAAATGAGCAGTTCTTC.

This clonotype has ten or more counts. CDR3 bases: TGTGCCAGCAGTTTCCTCGAAGTCCCCTACACAGATACGCAGTATTTT. Its protein product is CASSFLEVPYTDTQYF. The chain employs TRBV12-3 or TRBV12-4 and TRBJ2-3, with D unclear. The CDR3 is made up of 16 amino acids. V shed 3 bases and J shed 2 bases, with 15 bases lying between them.

The genes are TRBV28 and TRBJ2-7; 8 bases match TRBD1. CDR3 length equals 15 residues. J was trimmed by 4 bases and V by 4 bases; bases with no gene match: 9. CDR1 is MDHEN, CDR2 SYDVKM, per germline. CDR3 sequence reads: CASSYMTGEVYEQYF. The CDR3 coding sequence is TGTGCCAGCAGTTACATGACAGGGGAAGTATACGAGCAGTACTTC. Filled out from reference TRBV28 and TRBJ2-7, the complete variable domain reads DVKVTQSSRYLVKRTGEKVFLECVQDMDHENMFWYRQDPGLGLRLIYFSYDVKMKEKGDIPEGYSVSREKKERFSLILESASTNQTSMYLCASSYMTGEVYEQYFGPGTRLTVT.

This chain joins TRBV6-6 and TRBJ1-5; possibly TRBD1 for D (6 bases). Trimming removed 4 bases at V and 2 bases at J, with 9 bases between. Germline lookup yields CDR1 MNHNY and CDR2 SVGAGI (reference sequence). The CDR3 extends over 14 amino acids. This CDR3 reads CASSSGAGNQPQHF. The CDR3 DNA is TGTGCCAGCAGTTCGGGGGCCGGCAATCAGCCCCAGCATTTT.

Ten or more counts support this clonotype. The V gene is TRBV7-9, the J gene TRBJ2-2, with TRBD2 identical over 10 bases. Trimming removed 5 bases from V and 4 bases from J; junction bases left unmatched: 4. Looked up from germline, CDR1 is SEHNR and CDR2 is FQNEAQ (reference sequence). The CDR3 is made up of 15 amino acids. In DNA, the CDR3 is TGTGCCAGCAGCCCCGGACTAGCGGTCACCGGGGAGCTGTTTTTT. Its translation is CASSPGLAVTGELFF. Full variable domain (remainder filled in from reference TRBV7-9 and TRBJ2-2): DTGVSQNPRHKITKRGQNVTFRCDPISEHNRLYWYRQTLGQGPEFLTYFQNEAQLEKSRLLSDRFSAERPKGSFSTLEIQRTEQGDSAMYLCASSPGLAVTGELFFGEGSRLTVL.

This clonotype was found a few times. This chain joins TRBV10-3 and TRBJ2-4; 9 bases are shared with TRBD1. Germline CDR1 reads ENHRY; CDR2 reads SYGVKD. With 6 bases clipped from V and 5 bases from J, the junction kept 5 bases outside the gene matches. The CDR3 runs 14 residues. CDR3 sequence reads: CAISRGQGQNIQYF. CDR3 DNA: TGTGCCATCAGCCGGGGACAGGGACAAAACATTCAGTACTTC.